This T cell receptor (beta chain) is drawn from a study of blood T cells in healthy people across ages. Study-level findings and limits: Long-lived donors had more naive CD4+ cells and higher diversity than aged donors.

This CDR3 region has 18 residues. CDR1 and CDR2 (germline): MGHRA, YSYEKL. A sample-barcoded 5' primer and a J-beta primer mix were used in a second PCR of roughly 7 to 11 cycles. Every cDNA molecule bore a tag from a template-switch adaptor containing 12 random nucleotides. MiXCR was run by TCRdb on the 5' RACE reads, yielding one entry per CDR3 protein. The sample shows about 1,800,000 distinct CDR3 sequences, over 25% of them seen only once. As for this clonotype: Antigen unknown. A much larger clonotype is one base distant, so this may be a read error.

The chain recombines TRBV4-1 with TRBJ2-4; either TRBD1 or TRBD2 may supply D (6 bases each). TRBJ2-7 explains the end of the DNA better; the J call may be wrong. This sequence was found in a woman aged 25 to 39 in good health. Sequencing was performed on blood. The CDR3 spells CASSQDGGLLRDAHEQYF. CDR3 DNA: TGCGCCAGCAGCCAAGATGGGGGGCTGCTCAGGGATGCCCACGAGCAGTACTTC.